This T cell receptor beta chain was recovered during a study of blood T cell repertoires in COVID-19. In the study overall: Nucleic acid was either cDNA or gDNA, and it came from T cells, B-cell-depleted T cells, or PBMCs.

The table came from immunoSEQ multiplex PCR; TCRdb's copy has only in-frame clones and leaves some out. There are 65,000 to 80,000 clones in the sample; roughly 90% occur only once, and less than 2.5% lies in the top ten. Germline assignment: CDR1 MNHNY and CDR2 SVGAGI (reference sequence). Trimming stripped 2 bases from V and 0 bases from J, with 8 bases between. The CDR3 totals 16 residues. This chain uses TRBV6-6 with TRBJ2-6, with D unclear. Material: peripheral blood. The TCR was taken from a man aged 25 to 40 with acute or convalescent COVID-19. The CDR3 DNA sequence: TGTGCCAGCAGTTACAAACGACTCTCTGGGGCCAACGTCCTGACTTTC. Translating gives CASSYKRLSGANVLTF.